The next 4 T cell receptor beta chains were all read from a single sample in a study of radiation and T cells in renal cell carcinoma. The assay was immunoSEQ multiplex PCR, and TCRdb's table has in-frame clones only and misses some. The data hold approximately 10,000 clones, with roughly 55% observed a single time. Sample treatment: 15 Gy SBRT to primary tumor, nephrectomy 4 weeks later. Source: tumor tissue, taken from a patient whose treatment included radiotherapy and nephrectomy. The receptors stem from a man in his 60s with renal cell carcinoma.

This chain joins TRBV5-1 and TRBJ2-7, with 8 bases identical to TRBD2. CDR1 is SGHRS and CDR2 is YFSETQ in the germline V gene. V gave up 5 bases and J gave up 7 bases; unmatched junction bases: 5. The CDR3 sequence is 12 residues long. CDR3 loop: CASRTKREEQYF. The CDR3 coding sequence is TGCGCCAGCAGGACGAAGCGGGAGGAGCAGTACTTC.

By share, this clone counts as medium-sized (0.01 to 0.1%). The J gene is TRBJ1-5, the V gene TRBV28; no clear D. This CDR3 has 12 residues. The germline V and J ends were trimmed by 5 bases and 11 bases, with 13 bases remaining between them. Germline CDR1 reads MDHEN; CDR2 reads SYDVKM. CDR3 protein: CASSPGGWTQHF. The CDR3 DNA is TGTGCCAGCAGTCCCGGCGGGTGGACCCAGCATTTT.

V is TRBV5-6 and J is TRBJ1-1; D may be TRBD1 (5 bases). V lost 2 bases, J lost 9 bases, and 11 bases lay in between. This CDR3 spans 12 amino acids. Germline CDR1 reads SGHDT; CDR2 reads YYEEEE. Here the CDR3 reads CASSFGGAKAFF. In DNA, the CDR3 is TGTGCCAGCAGCTTTGGAGGGGCTAAAGCTTTCTTT.

The chain carries TRBV27 and TRBJ2-7; D perhaps matches TRBD2 (6 bases). V was cut by 6 bases and J by 1 base, with 16 bases left in between. Looked up from germline, CDR1 is MNHEY and CDR2 is SMNVEV (reference sequence). CDR3 length equals 15 residues. CDR3 region: CASRQRQEGSYEQYF. The CDR3 DNA sequence: TGTGCCAGCAGACAGAGGCAGGAGGGTTCCTACGAGCAGTACTTC.